This TCR beta chain was identified in a study of CD8+CD57+ T cells in acquired aplastic anemia. Patients chosen for sequencing had shown CD8+CD57+ cell expansion by flow cytometry. Comments on this clonotype: The limits of the CDR3 on the DNA are not certain, so only TCRdb's listed CDR3 is given.

For CDR3 and TCR beta VDJ profiling, genomic DNA was the template used. TCRdb ran MiXCR on the reads and lists one entry per CDR3 protein. The sample yields about 270,000 distinct CDR3 sequences, about 80% seen once. The CDR3 totals 16 residues, both ends included. The germline V gene encodes CDR1 SEHNR and CDR2 FQNEAQ (reference sequence). Sequencing was done on a sample of sorted CD4+, CD8+, or CD8+CD57+ T cells (not recorded which) from PBMCs. This chain uses TRBV7-9 with TRBJ2-1; the table names TRBD2, a call not compared with the DNA. The TCR sequence derives from a human donor with aplastic anemia. This chain's CDR3 is CASSLGGTEAFFEQFF.